This T cell receptor (beta chain) comes out of a study of T cell repertoires in cytomegalovirus infection. Study information: Recently identified HLA-C-restricted CMV epitopes were among the peptides used. Public signatures in TCR beta pointed to CMV infection and matching HLA type. Study-wide findings and caveats: Clonotype analysis showed dominance of the ex vivo response by HLA-C-restricted CMV-specific TCR beta clonotypes. Frequencies of public TCR beta families were cumulated, and this identified carriers of CMV plus the relevant HLA.

TCRdb redid the calling of the reads with MiXCR, one entry per CDR3 protein. The sample holds 750,000 to 950,000 distinct CDR3 sequences, about 27% seen once. From germline, CDR1 is MNHEY and CDR2 SMNVEV (reference sequence). Trimming removed 2 bases from V and 2 bases from J, with 10 bases in between. The CDR3 is made up of 15 amino acids. As for this clonotype: The antigen is not known.

The clonotype comes from a human donor in good health (CMV status not recorded). Some clones in this sample may be carry-over from other donors' samples. The V gene is TRBV27, the J gene TRBJ2-1; D ambiguous. The sample consisted of cultured CD8+ T cells from PBMCs, taken from culture after CMV antigen stimulation. The CDR3 DNA follows: TGTGCCAGCAGTTTAGGCGCAACCACCTACAATGAGCAGTTCTTC. Translation: CASSLGATTYNEQFF.